A selection of T cell receptor beta chains follows, all from one sample in a study of blood T cell repertoires in COVID-19. Sequencing used immunoSEQ multiplex PCR; TCRdb keeps in-frame clones, though not all of them. The sample lists a few hundred thousand clones, more than 65% occurring once. Specimen: peripheral blood. These receptors all stem from a woman aged 25 to 45 who had recovered from COVID-19. Each CDR3 is given without its conserved first and last residue. Each record gives: V gene, CDR3 length, clone size, J gene, CDR3 protein. Clone size, where shown, is once, few, many, or a class for clones that have expanded.

TRBV19,12,.,TRBJ1-5,ASTTGHGHQPQH
TRBV3-1/TRBV3-2,12,.,TRBJ2-1,ASSQGESNNEQF
TRBV6-5,11,.,TRBJ1-1,ASSPERNTEAF
TRBV9,12,once,TRBJ2-7,ASSGGTGFYEQY
TRBV12-3/TRBV12-4,10,.,TRBJ1-6,ASSPGQIWLH
TRBV4-1,13,few,TRBJ1-2,ASSQDRGKGYGYT
TRBV7-6,11,.,TRBJ1-1,ASLNREATEAF
TRBV28,9,few,TRBJ1-1,ASGAGVKAF
TRBV2,14,.,TRBJ2-2,ASSERGGRGTGELF
TRBV30,13,.,TRBJ2-1,AWRDRAGGINEQF
TRBV28,13,.,TRBJ2-7,ASRGQGMGPYEQY
TRBV5-6,14,once,TRBJ1-4,ASSSTGTGAFEKLF
TRBV5-1,12,.,TRBJ2-4,ASSLFVAGNIQY
TRBV5-1,16,.,TRBJ2-7,ASSLVGLAGDIANEQY
TRBV28,13,.,TRBJ1-1,ASSLPTGGSGEAF
TRBV2,11,.,TRBJ2-5,ANGSPLQETQY
TRBV7-9,15,.,TRBJ1-4,ASSNYLLTGGNEKLF
TRBV5-1,13,.,TRBJ2-5,ASSLGAGAGETQY
TRBV5-4,14,.,TRBJ2-6,ASSGGLTSGANVLT
TRBV10-3,13,.,TRBJ2-3,AISEAGVSTDTQY
TRBV19,13,once,TRBJ2-1,ASSTLAGVSNEQF
TRBV5-1,12,.,TRBJ2-7,ASSLFTGSYEQY
TRBV5-1,15,.,TRBJ2-1,ASSPRGEREGFNEQF
TRBV4-1,14,.,TRBJ1-6,ASSQDWAGGHSPLH
TRBV28,12,.,TRBJ2-7,ASSDKGRVHEQY
TRBV29-1,11,.,TRBJ2-2,SVAVTGAGELF
TRBV27,11,.,TRBJ1-2,ASSLAGGFGYT
TRBV5-1,13,.,TRBJ2-1,ASSLTSGRANEQF
TRBV27,13,.,TRBJ2-2,ASSLLGQGTGELF
TRBV7-9,14,.,TRBJ2-1,ASSQSRDRGRNEQF
TRBV27,12,.,TRBJ2-1,ASSSLDYVNEQF
TRBV6-7,13,.,TRBJ2-7,ASSTTAPQRGEQY
TRBV5-4,13,few,TRBJ2-7,ASSSLSWTSGEQY
TRBV6-5,12,.,TRBJ2-7,ASSPGLRSYEQY
TRBV27,13,.,TRBJ2-1,ASSFALAGVNEQF
TRBV5-1,16,once,TRBJ2-3,ASRFSAEIAGSTDTQY
TRBV27,12,.,TRBJ2-4,ASSLFYTKNIQY